Following are 22 T cell receptor beta chains from one sample sequenced in a study of blood T cell repertoires in COVID-19. TCRdb keeps only in-frame clones here, not all; method: immunoSEQ multiplex PCR. The top ten hold approximately 1.6% of the sample, which has about 100,000 clones, 75% to 90% seen once. The sequenced sample consisted of peripheral blood. The receptors here all came from a human donor with active COVID-19. The donor label of this sample is uncertain.

The chain recombines TRBV6-5 with TRBJ2-1, with TRBD1 matching over 8 bases. With V trimmed by 2 bases and J by 5 bases, 8 bases remained unmatched. Looked up from germline, CDR1 is MNHEY and CDR2 is SVGAGI. The length of the CDR3 is 16 residues. CDR3 amino acids: CASSYIRGQGNNEQFF. In nucleotides, the CDR3 is TGTGCCAGCAGTTACATCAGGGGGCAGGGAAACAATGAGCAGTTCTTC.

This clone was recorded only once. The J gene is TRBJ2-1, the V gene TRBV6-2 or TRBV6-3; 9 bases match TRBD2. The CDR3 is 16 amino acids. The ends lost 6 bases at V and 0 bases at J; junction bases unmatched: 6. The germline CDR1 and CDR2 sequences are MNHEY and SVGEGT. CDR3 coding DNA: TGTGCCAGCAGCTCCCCGCGGGGGGGCTCCTACAATGAGCAGTTCTTC. Residues: CASSSPRGGSYNEQFF.

V and J are TRBV5-5 and TRBJ2-2; D perhaps matches TRBD2 (6 bases). CDR3 length equals 14 residues. V lost 2 bases and J 2 bases, leaving 7 bases between the germline ends. Germline V CDR1 and CDR2: SGHKS, YYEKEE (reference sequence). The CDR3 is CASSFGTNTGELFF. In DNA, the CDR3 is TGTGCCAGCAGCTTTGGGACTAACACCGGGGAGCTGTTTTTT.

V usage is TRBV9 and J usage is TRBJ1-2; 7 positions match TRBD1. Germline-derived CDR1 and CDR2 are SGDLS and YYNGEE. Unmatched junction bases numbered 10, after V lost 4 bases and J lost 10 bases. The CDR3 extends over 13 amino acids. The CDR3 loop reads CASSPGTEIHYTF. The CDR3 region has the DNA TGTGCCAGCAGCCCCGGGACAGAAATTCACTACACCTTC.

This chain joins TRBV6-2 or TRBV6-3 and TRBJ2-4; TRBD2 is a possible D gene (5 bases). The CDR3 has 19 residues. Between the trimmed V and J ends, which lost 6 bases and 0 bases, there was a span of 24 bases. From germline, CDR1 is MNHEY and CDR2 SVGEGT. CDR3 in DNA: TGTGCCAGCAGCCCCGGGGTCATGGTTACCCTACTAGCCAAAAACATTCAGTACTTC. Protein product: CASSPGVMVTLLAKNIQYF.

The J gene is TRBJ1-2, the V gene TRBV3-1 (or the pseudogene TRBV3-2), with D maybe TRBD1 (5 bases). The CDR3 has 14 amino acids. Germline CDR1 reads LGHDT; CDR2 reads YNNKEL (reference sequence). The germline V and J ends were trimmed by 2 bases and 4 bases, with 11 bases remaining between them. This CDR3 reads CASSQKGAFYGYTF. In nucleotides, the CDR3 is TGTGCCAGCAGCCAAAAAGGGGCCTTCTATGGCTACACCTTC.

J is TRBJ2-5 and V is TRBV5-6; 7 positions agree with TRBD2. The CDR3 runs to 14 residues. V was clipped by 4 bases and J by 5 bases; unmatched bases: 8. From germline, CDR1 is SGHDT and CDR2 YYEEEE. The CDR3 DNA reads TGTGCCAGCAGCCTACCGCAGGGAGGGGAGACCCAGTACTTC. This codes for CASSLPQGGETQYF.

This clone was seen just once. The chain employs TRBV24-1 and TRBJ2-7, with 9 bases that match TRBD1. V shed 1 base, J shed 3 bases, and the junction held 6 bases outside the gene matches. This CDR3 is 16 amino acids long. Germline CDR1 and CDR2: KGHDR and SFDVKD. In nucleotides, the CDR3 is TGTGCCACCAGTGATTTCCCGACAGGGGGTGACTACGAGCAGTACTTC. It translates to CATSDFPTGGDYEQYF.

The CDR3, as DNA: TGTGCCAGCAGCGTGGGGGGAGGACGGAGACAAGAGACCCAGTACTTC. Its translation: CASSVGGGRRQETQYF. This rearrangement joins TRBV9 to TRBJ2-5; D is perhaps TRBD2 (6 bases). V lost 2 bases, J lost 2 bases, and 16 bases lay in between. The CDR3 spans 16 residues. Per the germline V gene, CDR1 is SGDLS and CDR2 is YYNGEE.

The chain combines TRBV7-8 with TRBJ1-1; possibly TRBD1 for D (5 bases). Trimming took 1 base from V and 8 from J, leaving 8 bases between them. The length of the CDR3 is 12 residues. Per the germline V gene, CDR1 is SGHVS and CDR2 is FQNEAQ. As DNA, the CDR3 is TGTGCCAGCAGCTTAGTCGGGGGGGAAGCTTTCTTT. This translates into CASSLVGGEAFF.

The rearrangement joins TRBV27 to TRBJ2-3; 10 positions match TRBD1. The CDR3 totals 14 residues. J lost 4 bases, V lost 5 bases, and 3 bases had no gene match. Germline V gives CDR1 MNHEY, CDR2 SMNVEV (reference sequence). DNA of the CDR3: TGTGCCAGCAGTAGGACAGGGGGGCCAGATACGCAGTATTTT. It is translated as CASSRTGGPDTQYF.

This sequence joins TRBV4-1 and TRBJ2-5, with D possibly matching TRBD1 (6 bases). The CDR3 runs 16 residues. Looked up from germline, CDR1 is MGHRA and CDR2 is YSYEKL. Trimming left V 4 bases short and J 9 bases short, with 24 bases between. This chain's CDR3 is CASSRHAKDSFFAQYF. CDR3 sequence (DNA): TGCGCCAGCAGCCGACACGCAAAGGACAGTTTTTTTGCCCAGTACTTC.

The CDR3 loop reads CASRVAGTGAGQYF. In nucleotides, the CDR3 is TGTGCCAGCAGGGTCGCCGGGACAGGGGCCGGGCAGTACTTC. The V call is TRBV5-8, the J call TRBJ2-7, with 10 bases matching TRBD1. The length of the CDR3 is 14 residues. Germline V gene lookup returns CDR1 SGHTS and CDR2 YDEGEE. The J segment lost 9 bases and the V segment lost 5 bases, leaving 11 bases of the junction unmatched.

This chain uses TRBV18 with TRBJ1-2; 9 positions agree with TRBD1. Trimming at V came to 5 bases and at J to 6 bases, leaving 4 bases not matched to a gene. This CDR3 has 13 amino acids. CDR1 and CDR2 from the germline V gene are KGHSH and LQKENI. The CDR3 DNA reads as TGTGCCAGCTCAGCACAGGGGGCGGATGGCTACACCTTC. It yields the protein CASSAQGADGYTF.

The genes are TRBV19 and TRBJ2-3; a possible D gene is TRBD2 (5 bases). V was cut by 6 bases and J by 2 bases, with 12 bases left in between. CDR1 is LNHDA, CDR2 SQIVND, per germline (reference sequence). This CDR3 has 14 amino acids. The CDR3 DNA reads as TGTGCCAGTAGGACCCGGGGAAACACAGATACGCAGTATTTT. It codes for CASRTRGNTDTQYF.

The rearrangement links TRBV2 to TRBJ2-7; TRBD2 might be the D (6 bases). The CDR3 extends over 14 amino acids. Germline V CDR1 and CDR2: SNHLY, FYNNEI. Trimming took off 6 bases at V and 0 bases at J, with 12 bases between the two ends. The CDR3 loop reads CASRRGILSYEQYF. As DNA, the CDR3 is TGTGCCAGCAGGCGGGGCATACTCTCCTACGAGCAGTACTTC.

This clone has a single count. This sequence joins TRBV6-2 or TRBV6-3 and TRBJ2-5, with D maybe TRBD2 (5 bases). CDR3 length: 15 residues. The germline V gene has CDR1 MNHEY and CDR2 SVGEGT. Trimming took 5 bases from V and 2 from J, leaving 15 bases between them. The CDR3 nucleotides read TGTGCCAGCAGTGACAAATCCGGGATTCAAGAGACCCAGTACTTC. Its protein product is CASSDKSGIQETQYF.

The rearrangement links TRBV12-3 or TRBV12-4 to TRBJ2-7; TRBD2 is a possible D gene (6 bases). V lost 8 bases to trimming and J lost 3 bases, with 11 bases between them. This CDR3 region has 12 residues. The CDR3 here is CASANGGYEQYF. In nucleotides, the CDR3 is TGTGCCAGCGCAAACGGGGGCTACGAGCAGTACTTC.

This chain links TRBV6-5 with TRBJ1-5, with 8 bases matching TRBD1. The germline V gene has CDR1 MNHEY and CDR2 SVGAGI. This CDR3 is built from 16 residues. V shed 2 bases, J shed 0 bases, and the junction held 3 bases outside the gene matches. The CDR3 loop reads CASSYTGTGSNQPQHF. The DNA for the CDR3 is TGTGCCAGCAGTTACACGGGGACAGGTAGCAATCAGCCCCAGCATTTT.

The chain couples TRBV11-2 to TRBJ2-7; 7 bases map to TRBD1. V lost 2 bases and J lost 1; bases outside the gene matches: 5. Germline CDR1 SGHAT, CDR2 FQNNGV. The CDR3 is made up of 15 amino acids. The CDR3 sequence: CASSLRGQVSYEQYF. CDR3 in DNA: TGTGCCAGCAGCTTACGTGGACAGGTGTCCTACGAGCAGTACTTC.

The rearrangement uses TRBV18 and TRBJ2-2; 9 bases agree with TRBD1. This CDR3 is built from 16 residues. Per germline, CDR1 KGHSH and CDR2 LQKENI. J was trimmed by 6 bases and V by 3 bases; bases with no gene match: 8. The CDR3 DNA sequence: TGTGCCAGCTCACCGGACAGGGGCTCATCCGCCGGGGAGCTGTTTTTT. Translated, it gives CASSPDRGSSAGELFF.

In DNA, the CDR3 is TGTGCCAGCAGCGTAGCTAGCCTTGGGTCACCCCTCCACTTT. Its protein product is CASSVASLGSPLHF. This chain connects TRBV9 to TRBJ1-6, with D hard to call. The CDR3 loop spans 14 amino acids. Germline lookup yields CDR1 SGDLS and CDR2 YYNGEE. V lost 0 bases and J 10 bases, leaving 11 bases between the germline ends.